This record concerns one TCR beta chain sequence. The sample is drawn from a study of glioma-infiltrating T cells after dendritic cell vaccination. Study as a whole: The vaccine used monocyte-derived dendritic cells pulsed overnight with autologous tumor lysate.

The repertoire was sequenced with immunoSEQ multiplex PCR; TCRdb's copy has only in-frame clones and lacks some. The sample records about 65,000 clones, 86% being singletons. This sample's time point: after dendritic cell vaccination, including at tumor progression/relapse. The receptor comes from a human donor with glioblastoma. The sample was blood, taken after dendritic cell vaccination.

The CDR3 sequence: CASSLGLAGVSYEQYF. CDR3 nucleotide sequence: TGCGCCAGCAGCTTGGGACTAGCGGGAGTCTCCTACGAGCAGTACTTC. This chain links TRBV5-1 with TRBJ2-7, with 12 bases lining up with TRBD2. J was trimmed by 0 bases and V by 0 bases; bases with no gene match: 1. The CDR3 extends over 16 amino acids. Germline assignment: CDR1 SGHRS and CDR2 YFSETQ. Drawing the rest from reference TRBV5-1 and TRBJ2-7, the complete variable domain is KAGVTQTPRYLIKTRGQQVTLSCSPISGHRSVSWYQQTPGQGLQFLFEYFSETQRNKGNFPGRFSGRQFSNSRSEMNVSTLELGDSALYLCASSLGLAGVSYEQYFGPGTRLTVT.